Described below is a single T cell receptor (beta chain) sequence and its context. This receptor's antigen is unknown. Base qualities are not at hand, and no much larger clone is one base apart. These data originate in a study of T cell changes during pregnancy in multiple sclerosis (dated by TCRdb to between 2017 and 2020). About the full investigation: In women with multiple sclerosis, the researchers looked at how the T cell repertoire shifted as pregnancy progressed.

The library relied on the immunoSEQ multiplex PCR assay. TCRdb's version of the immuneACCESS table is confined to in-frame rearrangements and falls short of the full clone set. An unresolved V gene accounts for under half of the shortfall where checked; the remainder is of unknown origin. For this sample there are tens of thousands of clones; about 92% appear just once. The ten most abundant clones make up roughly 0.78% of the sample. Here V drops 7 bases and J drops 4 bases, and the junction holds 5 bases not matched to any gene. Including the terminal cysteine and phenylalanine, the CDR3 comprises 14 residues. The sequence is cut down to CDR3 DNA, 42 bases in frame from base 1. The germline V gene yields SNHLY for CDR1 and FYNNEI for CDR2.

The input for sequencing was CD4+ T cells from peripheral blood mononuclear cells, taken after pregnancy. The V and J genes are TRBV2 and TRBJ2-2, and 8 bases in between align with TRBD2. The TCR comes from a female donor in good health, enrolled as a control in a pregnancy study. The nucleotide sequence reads TGTGCCAGCATGGGGCTAGCGGGCACCGGGGAGCTGTTTTTT. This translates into CASMGLAGTGELFF.